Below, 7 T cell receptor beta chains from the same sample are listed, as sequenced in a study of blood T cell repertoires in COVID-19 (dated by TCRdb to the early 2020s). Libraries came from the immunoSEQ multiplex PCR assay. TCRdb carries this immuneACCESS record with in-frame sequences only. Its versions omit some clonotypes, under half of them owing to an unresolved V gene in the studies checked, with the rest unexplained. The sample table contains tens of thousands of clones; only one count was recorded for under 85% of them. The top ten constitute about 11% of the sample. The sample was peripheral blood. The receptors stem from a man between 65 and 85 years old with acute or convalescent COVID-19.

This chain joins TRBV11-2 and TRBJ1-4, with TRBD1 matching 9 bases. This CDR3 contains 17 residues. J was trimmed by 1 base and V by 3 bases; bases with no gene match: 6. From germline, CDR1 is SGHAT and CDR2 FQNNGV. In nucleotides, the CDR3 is TGTGCCAGCAGCTTCGGACAGGGGAGGGGAACTAATGAAAAACTGTTTTTT. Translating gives CASSFGQGRGTNEKLFF.

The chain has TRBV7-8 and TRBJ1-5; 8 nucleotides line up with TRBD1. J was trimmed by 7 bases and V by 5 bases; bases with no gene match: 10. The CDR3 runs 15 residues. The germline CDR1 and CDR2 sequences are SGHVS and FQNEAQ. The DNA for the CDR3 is TGTGCCAGCAGCGCCCTGGACAGGGAAAGGCAGCCCCAGCATTTT. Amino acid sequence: CASSALDRERQPQHF.

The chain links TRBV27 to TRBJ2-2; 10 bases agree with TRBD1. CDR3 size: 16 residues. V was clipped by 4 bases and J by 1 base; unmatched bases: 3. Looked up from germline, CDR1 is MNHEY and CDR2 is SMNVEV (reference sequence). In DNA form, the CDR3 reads TGTGCCAGCAGTTCCTGGACAGGGGGGAACACCGGGGAGCTGTTTTTT. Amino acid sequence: CASSSWTGGNTGELFF.

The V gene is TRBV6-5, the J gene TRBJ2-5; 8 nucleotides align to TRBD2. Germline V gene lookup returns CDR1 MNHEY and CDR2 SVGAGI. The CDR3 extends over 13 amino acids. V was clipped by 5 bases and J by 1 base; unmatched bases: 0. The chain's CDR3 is CASSRGGQETQYF. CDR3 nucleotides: TGTGCCAGCAGTCGGGGGGGCCAAGAGACCCAGTACTTC.

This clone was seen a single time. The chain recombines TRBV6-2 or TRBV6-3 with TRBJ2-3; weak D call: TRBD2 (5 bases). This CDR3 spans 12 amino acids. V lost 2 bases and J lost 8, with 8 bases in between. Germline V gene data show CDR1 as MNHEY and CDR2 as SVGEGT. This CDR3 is CASSYVAGTQYF. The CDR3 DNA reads TGTGCCAGCAGTTACGTTGCGGGTACGCAGTATTTT.

The CDR3 sequence: CAISLGDAVNTEAFF. The DNA for the CDR3 is TGTGCCATCAGCTTAGGGGATGCGGTGAACACTGAAGCTTTCTTT. The V gene is TRBV10-3, the J gene TRBJ1-1; a possible D gene is TRBD1 (5 bases). The germline gives CDR1 ENHRY, CDR2 SYGVKD. V lost 6 bases, J lost 0 bases, and 14 bases lay in between. CDR3 length: 15 residues.

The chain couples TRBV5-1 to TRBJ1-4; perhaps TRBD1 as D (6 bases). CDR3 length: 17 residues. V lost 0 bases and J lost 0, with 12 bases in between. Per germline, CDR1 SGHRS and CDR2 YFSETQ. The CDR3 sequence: CASSLGAGDTTNEKLFF. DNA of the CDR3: TGCGCCAGCAGCTTGGGGGCAGGGGACACAACTAATGAAAAACTGTTTTTT. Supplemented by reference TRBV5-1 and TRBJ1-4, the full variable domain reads KAGVTQTPRYLIKTRGQQVTLSCSPISGHRSVSWYQQTPGQGLQFLFEYFSETQRNKGNFPGRFSGRQFSNSRSEMNVSTLELGDSALYLCASSLGAGDTTNEKLFFGSGTQLSVL.